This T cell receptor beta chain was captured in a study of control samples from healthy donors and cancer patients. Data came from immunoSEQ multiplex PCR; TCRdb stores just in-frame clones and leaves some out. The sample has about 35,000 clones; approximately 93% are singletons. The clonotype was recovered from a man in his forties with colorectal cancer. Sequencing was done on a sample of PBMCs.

CDR3 protein: CASSSTNYGYTF. The DNA of the CDR3 is TGTGCCAGCAGTTCAACTAACTATGGCTACACCTTC. The chain employs TRBV12-3 or TRBV12-4 and TRBJ1-2; D gene ambiguous. The CDR3 covers 12 residues. V lost 4 bases, J lost 0 bases, and 3 bases lay in between.